One sample yielded the 10 T cell receptor beta chains listed below, sequenced in a study of blood T cell repertoires in COVID-19. Sequenced by immunoSEQ multiplex PCR; TCRdb stores in-frame clones only, minus some. The sample lists around 60,000 clones, around 86% occurring once. The sample was peripheral blood. All receptors derive from an elderly woman with acute or convalescent COVID-19.

This clone was seen only a few times. The CDR3 DNA reads as TGCAGTGCTAGACCCGTCCGGGGTTACACCTTC. It codes for CSARPVRGYTF. This sequence joins TRBV20-1 and TRBJ1-2; no reliable D call. V gave up 2 bases and J gave up 11 bases, with 12 bases separating them. The CDR3 runs 11 residues. Germline lookup yields CDR1 DFQATT and CDR2 SNEGSKA (reference sequence).

The chain combines TRBV28 with TRBJ2-7; TRBD1 matches at 7 bases. J lost 2 bases, V lost 3 bases, and 4 bases had no gene match. This CDR3 is built from 14 residues. The germline CDR1 and CDR2 sequences are MDHEN and SYDVKM. CDR3: CASSFGQVAYEQYF. For the CDR3, the DNA is TGTGCCAGCAGTTTCGGACAGGTGGCCTACGAGCAGTACTTC.

The rearrangement links TRBV4-3 to TRBJ2-2, with 11 bases lining up with TRBD1. J lost 3 bases, V lost 2 bases, and 5 bases had no gene match. Germline CDR1 LGHNA, CDR2 YSLEER. This CDR3 is 17 amino acids long. This chain's CDR3 is CASSQLAGQGDTGELFF. The CDR3 DNA sequence: TGCGCCAGCAGCCAATTGGCGGGACAGGGGGACACCGGGGAGCTGTTTTTT.

The chain recombines TRBV27 with TRBJ2-3, with 11 bases identical to TRBD2. The CDR3 consists of 17 residues. Germline V CDR1 and CDR2: MNHEY, SMNVEV (reference sequence). With 2 bases clipped from V and 0 bases from J, the junction kept 4 bases outside the gene matches. CDR3 protein: CASSLAGLAGSTDTQYF. The CDR3 coding sequence is TGTGCCAGCAGTTTAGCCGGACTAGCGGGTAGCACAGATACGCAGTATTTT.

The chain is built from TRBV7-9 and TRBJ2-7, with D maybe TRBD2 (5 bases). V lost 10 bases to trimming and J lost 2 bases, with 15 bases between them. Germline V gene lookup returns CDR1 SEHNR and CDR2 FQNEAQ (reference sequence). The CDR3 has 13 amino acids. The CDR3 loop is CATEGSLAYEQYF. The DNA for the CDR3 is TGTGCCACCGAGGGCAGTCTCGCCTACGAGCAGTACTTC.

The chain has TRBV2 and TRBJ1-2, with 8 bases identical to TRBD1. V was clipped by 4 bases and J by 5 bases; unmatched bases: 6. The CDR3 consists of 14 residues. Germline V gives CDR1 SNHLY, CDR2 FYNNEI. The CDR3 protein is CASSGQGKAYGYTF. In DNA form, the CDR3 reads TGTGCCAGCAGTGGACAGGGGAAGGCTTATGGCTACACCTTC.

This clone is medium-sized in the sample. This chain uses TRBV2 with TRBJ2-2, with 12 bases aligning to TRBD2. V dropped 3 bases and J dropped 2; count of bases not matched to a gene: 7. The germline CDR1 and CDR2 sequences are SNHLY and FYNNEI. CDR3 length: 18 residues. The DNA for the CDR3 is TGTGCCAGCAGTGAGGTTGGTGGACTAGCGGGAAACACCGGGGAGCTGTTTTTT. Protein sequence: CASSEVGGLAGNTGELFF.

V is TRBV10-2 and J is TRBJ1-5; TRBD1 is a possible D gene (5 bases). This CDR3 spans 15 amino acids. V was pared by 2 bases and J by 0 bases, with 8 bases between. The germline gives CDR1 WSHSY, CDR2 SAAADI. The CDR3 DNA reads TGCGCCAGCAGTGAGGGCAGGGTTAGCAATCAGCCCCAGCATTTT. As protein: CASSEGRVSNQPQHF.

In its sample, this clone was seen once. The genes are TRBV29-1 and TRBJ1-1; D possibly corresponds to TRBD1 (6 bases). CDR1 is SQVTM and CDR2 is ANQGSEA in the germline V gene. Trimming removed 4 bases from V and 7 bases from J, with 10 bases in between. The CDR3 covers 11 residues. CDR3 sequence (DNA): TGCAGCGTTGTCAGGGGTAATGAAGCTTTCTTT. It codes for CSVVRGNEAFF.

The chain recombines TRBV19 with TRBJ2-3; TRBD2 aligns across 9 bases. The germline V gene has CDR1 LNHDA and CDR2 SQIVND (reference sequence). V lost 7 bases, J lost 0 bases, and 2 bases stayed unmatched. CDR3 length: 14 residues. CDR3: CASIAGASTDTQYF. CDR3 nucleotide sequence: TGTGCCAGTATAGCGGGGGCTAGCACAGATACGCAGTATTTT.